These T cell receptor beta chains were read from a single sample in a study of early T cells in non-severe SARS-CoV-2 infection. MiXCR was run by TCRdb on the 5' RACE reads, yielding one entry per CDR3 protein. This table has 37,000 or so distinct CDR3 sequences, 4.5% to 7% appearing once. Sequenced input: whole blood. The receptors here all came from an adult who was a healthcare worker with PCR-confirmed SARS-CoV-2 infection or an uninfected control (not recorded which). Both conserved end residues are part of each CDR3. A D gene is named only where the DNA matches it firmly. Only part of the rows carry a size: once, few, many, or a class if the clone is expanded.

CDR3 DNA | CDR3 protein | clone size | V gene | D gene | J gene
TGTGCCAGCAGTTTGGACAGGCGTCCTGGGGCCAACGTCCTGACTTTC | CASSLDRRPGANVLTF | NA | TRBV28 | TRBD1 | TRBJ2-6
TGTGCCAGCAGCGAGGGACAGAGCTCTGGAAACACCATATATTTT | CASSEGQSSGNTIYF | few | TRBV3-1 | TRBD1 | TRBJ1-3
TGCAGTGCTAGCTACCAGTCGGGAGTTTCTAACTATGGCTACACCTTC | CSASYQSGVSNYGYTF | few | TRBV20-1 | NA | TRBJ1-2
TGCAGTGATACCGGGACTAGCACAGATACGCAGTATTTT | CSDTGTSTDTQYF | NA | TRBV29-1 | NA | TRBJ2-3
TGCGCCAGCAGCACCGGGACCCGATTCACTGAAGCTTTCTTT | CASSTGTRFTEAFF | NA | TRBV5-1 | NA | TRBJ1-1
TGTGCCAGCTCACGGCAGGGTACTAGCGGGAGGGCCCGGGAGCAGTTCTTC | CASSRQGTSGRAREQFF | many | TRBV18 | TRBD2 | TRBJ2-1
TGCAGTGCTAGTGGGGGACAGGGTGTCTATGAGCAGTTCTTC | CSASGGQGVYEQFF | many | TRBV20-1 | TRBD1 | TRBJ2-1
TGTGCCAGCAGTTTTCGACGGGGGGGCAATCAGCCCCAGCATTTT | CASSFRRGGNQPQHF | many | TRBV27 | NA | TRBJ1-5
TGCAGTGCTAGAGCCGGACAGGAGCATGGCTACACCTTC | CSARAGQEHGYTF | many | TRBV20-1 | TRBD1 | TRBJ1-2
TGTGCCAGCAGCAAAAAACTCTTCACAGGGCTGAACATTCAGTACTTC | CASSKKLFTGLNIQYF | few | TRBV21-1 | NA | TRBJ2-4
TGTGCCAGCACCTATCGGTCGGACAGCTACGAGCAGTACTTC | CASTYRSDSYEQYF | few | TRBV6-6 | NA | TRBJ2-7
TGTGCCAGCGTGTCGGGACTAGCGGGATTCCTCTTCGGGTACGAGCAGTACTTC | CASVSGLAGFLFGYEQYF | many | TRBV28 | TRBD2 | TRBJ2-7
TGTGCCTGGAGTGTATTGGACAACTATGGCTACACCTTC | CAWSVLDNYGYTF | many | TRBV30 | NA | TRBJ1-2
TGTGCCAGCAGCCCCCACGCCATGGACAGGGTGGGAACTGAAGCTTTCTTT | CASSPHAMDRVGTEAFF | NA | TRBV9 | TRBD1 | TRBJ1-1
TGCAGTGCTAAAGGGGGGGGGACGGTCAACACTGAAGCTTTCTTT | CSAKGGGTVNTEAFF | many | TRBV20-1 | NA | TRBJ1-1
TGTGCCAGCAGCCCGGGACTAGCGGCCTCCTACAATGAGCAGTTCTTC | CASSPGLAASYNEQFF | NA | TRBV5-4 | TRBD2 | TRBJ2-1
TGTGCCAGCAGCTCCCTGGCGGGGGCATGCAATGAGCAGTTCTTC | CASSSLAGACNEQFF | NA | TRBV7-9 | NA | TRBJ2-1
TGTGCCAGCAAGGGAGCTTCCTCTGGGGCCAACGTCCTGACTTTC | CASKGASSGANVLTF | NA | TRBV28 | NA | TRBJ2-6
TGTGCCAGCAGCCCGGGACTTCTTCCTGGCACAGATACGCAGTATTTT | CASSPGLLPGTDTQYF | many | TRBV6-1 | NA | TRBJ2-3
TGTGCCAGCAGCTTACAAGACCTACCAGGAGAGACCCAGTACTTC | CASSLQDLPGETQYF | many | TRBV7-2 | NA | TRBJ2-5
TGTGCCAGCAGCCCCCCCGGACTGACGACCCAGTACTTC | CASSPPGLTTQYF | NA | TRBV7-9 | NA | TRBJ2-5
TGCAGTGCTAGAGATTTGGCAGGGGCTAGCGGGGGGCCCCGCCTTCAAGAGACCCAGTACTTC | CSARDLAGASGGPRLQETQYF | many | TRBV20-1 | TRBD2 | TRBJ2-5
TGTGCCAGCAGCGCCCTCTCCCTTAGTGATACGCAGTATTTT | CASSALSLSDTQYF | many | TRBV9 | NA | TRBJ2-3
TGCAGTGCTAGAGGGACTAGGAATTTCGAGCAGTACTTC | CSARGTRNFEQYF | many | TRBV20-1 | TRBD2 | TRBJ2-7
TGTGCCAGCAGCTTAAGGGGATTCACCGGGGAGCTGTTTTTT | CASSLRGFTGELFF | many | TRBV5-6 | NA | TRBJ2-2
TGTGCCAGCAGTGTGACAGGGGATTTTGGCTACACCTTC | CASSVTGDFGYTF | many | TRBV25-1 | TRBD1 | TRBJ1-2
TGTGCCAGCAGTTTCACGACTAGCGATGAGCAGTTCTTC | CASSFTTSDEQFF | few | TRBV12-3/TRBV12-4 | TRBD2 | TRBJ2-1
TGTGCCTGGTCCGGACCTAGGAACACTGAAGCTTTCTTT | CAWSGPRNTEAFF | many | TRBV30 | NA | TRBJ1-1
TGTGCCAGCAGCCAAGGTTGGGAGAGCGGGATGAAAGAGACCCAGTACTTC | CASSQGWESGMKETQYF | NA | TRBV14 | TRBD2 | TRBJ2-5
TGCAGTGCTACCGACAGGGGTGGCTATGGCTACACCTTC | CSATDRGGYGYTF | many | TRBV20-1 | TRBD1 | TRBJ1-2
TGTGCCAGCAGCTTAGCGCAGGGAAGGAAGCAGTACTTC | CASSLAQGRKQYF | NA | TRBV7-9 | NA | TRBJ2-7
TGTGCCAGCAGCTTATTCGGACGAGCTAGCGGGAAGAATGAGCAGTTCTTC | CASSLFGRASGKNEQFF | many | TRBV7-2 | TRBD2 | TRBJ2-1
TGTGCCAGCAGCAGGGGGATACAAGAGACCCAGTACTTC | CASSRGIQETQYF | many | TRBV12-3/TRBV12-4 | TRBD1 | TRBJ2-5
TGTGCCAGCACTGAGGCTCAGGGCCAAGAGACCCAGTACTTC | CASTEAQGQETQYF | many | TRBV12-3/TRBV12-4 | NA | TRBJ2-5
TGCAGCGTTGATGCGGGGGACCAAGAGACCCAGTACTTC | CSVDAGDQETQYF | many | TRBV29-1 | TRBD2 | TRBJ2-5
TGTGCCAGCAGCTCGAAGAATTCGGGACTACTCGGGGAGCTGTTTTTT | CASSSKNSGLLGELFF | many | TRBV7-2 | TRBD2 | TRBJ2-2
TGTGCCAGCAGTTTCGGGGTGCTCACTGAAGCTTTCTTT | CASSFGVLTEAFF | many | TRBV12-3/TRBV12-4 | NA | TRBJ1-1
TGCGCCAGCAGCTTGACTACCTACAATGAGCAGTTCTTC | CASSLTTYNEQFF | many | TRBV5-1 | NA | TRBJ2-1
TGTGCTAGCAGCTTAGCGCCCGGGAGCACAGATACGCAGTATTTT | CASSLAPGSTDTQYF | many | TRBV7-7 | NA | TRBJ2-3
TGTGCCAGCAGCTTACACGCCACGAAGAACACTGAAGCTTTCTTT | CASSLHATKNTEAFF | NA | TRBV7-2 | NA | TRBJ1-1
TGTGCCAGCCGTACAGCGATCCAAGAGACCCAGTACTTC | CASRTAIQETQYF | many | TRBV5-4 | NA | TRBJ2-5
TGTGCCAGCGGACAGGGAGGTACTCAGCCCCAGCATTTT | CASGQGGTQPQHF | NA | TRBV2 | TRBD1 | TRBJ1-5
TGCAGTGCTAGAGGGGGGTGGAACACCATATATTTT | CSARGGWNTIYF | NA | TRBV20-1 | NA | TRBJ1-3
TGTGCCAGCAGCCCCCGAAGGGGGAGGATTGAAAAACTGTTTTTT | CASSPRRGRIEKLFF | many | TRBV7-2 | NA | TRBJ1-4
TGTGCCAGCAGCTTGAGGGACACTGAGCAGTTCTTC | CASSLRDTEQFF | many | TRBV3-2 | NA | TRBJ2-1
TGTGCCCAACGAGGGGGAGACCCCTCCTACAATGAGCAGTTCTTC | CAQRGGDPSYNEQFF | NA | TRBV30 | NA | TRBJ2-1
TGTGCCAGCAGCTTAGATCCCATTGGGACCCAGTACTTC | CASSLDPIGTQYF | many | TRBV7-6 | NA | TRBJ2-5
TGTGCCAGCACCCCCGGACGGACTTTATCTGGAAACACCATATATTTT | CASTPGRTLSGNTIYF | many | TRBV7-9 | NA | TRBJ1-3
TGTGCCAGCAGTGGAGCATCCGATGAGCAGTTCTTC | CASSGASDEQFF | many | TRBV2 | NA | TRBJ2-1
TGCAGTGCTGCCGAGAGCACAGATACGCAGTATTTT | CSAAESTDTQYF | NA | TRBV20-1 | NA | TRBJ2-3
TGTGCCAGCAGTTTCCCCCTCCATAGGGGGGCTGAAGCTTTCTTT | CASSFPLHRGAEAFF | few | TRBV12-3/TRBV12-4 | NA | TRBJ1-1
TGTGCCAGCAGGATTACACAGAGCTACACCTTC | CASRITQSYTF | NA | TRBV6-1 | NA | TRBJ1-2
TGTGCCAGCAGCTCCAGGGGGGCCAGGGAGACCCAGTACTTC | CASSSRGARETQYF | NA | TRBV7-2 | NA | TRBJ2-5
TGTGCCAGCAGTTGGGGGAGGGCCGCAGATACGCAGTATTTT | CASSWGRAADTQYF | few | TRBV28 | TRBD2 | TRBJ2-3
TGTGCCAGCAGCTCGGGACTAGCGGGAGGCGGCAATGAGCAGTTCTTC | CASSSGLAGGGNEQFF | many | TRBV11-2 | TRBD2 | TRBJ2-1
TGTGCCAGCCGGGACAGGGAGTTATCCGGGGAGCTGTTTTTT | CASRDRELSGELFF | few | TRBV12-3/TRBV12-4 | TRBD1 | TRBJ2-2
TGTGCCAGCAGCTTGCAAGAGAGGACCCAGTACTTC | CASSLQERTQYF | many | TRBV7-9 | NA | TRBJ2-5